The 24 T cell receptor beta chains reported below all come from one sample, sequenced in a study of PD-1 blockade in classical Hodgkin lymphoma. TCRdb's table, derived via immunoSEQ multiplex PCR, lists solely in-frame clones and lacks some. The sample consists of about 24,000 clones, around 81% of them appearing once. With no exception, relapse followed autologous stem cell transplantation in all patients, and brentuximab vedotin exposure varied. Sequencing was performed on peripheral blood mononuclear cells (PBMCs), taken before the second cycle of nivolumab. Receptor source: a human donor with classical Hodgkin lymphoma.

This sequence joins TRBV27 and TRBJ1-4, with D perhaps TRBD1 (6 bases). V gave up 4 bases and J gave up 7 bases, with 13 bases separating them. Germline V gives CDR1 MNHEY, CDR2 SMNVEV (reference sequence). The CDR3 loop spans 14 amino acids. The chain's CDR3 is CASSSQGLREKLFF. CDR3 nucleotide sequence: TGTGCCAGCAGTTCACAGGGTCTTCGTGAAAAACTGTTTTTT.

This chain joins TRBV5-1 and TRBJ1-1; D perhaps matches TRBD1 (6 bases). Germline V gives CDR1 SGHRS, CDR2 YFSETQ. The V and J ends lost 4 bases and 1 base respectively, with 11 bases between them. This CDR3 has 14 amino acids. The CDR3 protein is CASSPGQTNTEAFF. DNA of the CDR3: TGCGCCAGCAGCCCAGGACAGACGAACACTGAAGCTTTCTTT.

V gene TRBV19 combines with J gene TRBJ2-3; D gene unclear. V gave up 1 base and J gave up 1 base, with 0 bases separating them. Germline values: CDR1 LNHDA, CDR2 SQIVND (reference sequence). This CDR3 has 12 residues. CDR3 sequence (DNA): TGTGCCAGTAGTATAGGCACAGATACGCAGTATTTT. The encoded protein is CASSIGTDTQYF.

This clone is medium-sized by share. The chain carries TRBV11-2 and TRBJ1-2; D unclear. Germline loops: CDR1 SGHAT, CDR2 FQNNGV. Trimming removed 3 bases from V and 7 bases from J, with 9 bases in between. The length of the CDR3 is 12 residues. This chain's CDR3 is CASSFYQAGYTF. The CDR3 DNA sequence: TGTGCCAGCAGCTTTTACCAAGCTGGCTACACCTTC.

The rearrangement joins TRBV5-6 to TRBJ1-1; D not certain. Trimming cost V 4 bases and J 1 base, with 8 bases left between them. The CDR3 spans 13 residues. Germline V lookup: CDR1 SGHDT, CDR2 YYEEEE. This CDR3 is CASSPVQNTEAFF. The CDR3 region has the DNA TGTGCCAGCAGCCCTGTCCAGAACACTGAAGCTTTCTTT. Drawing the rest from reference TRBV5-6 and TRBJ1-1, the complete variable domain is DAGVTQSPTHLIKTRGQQVTLRCSPKSGHDTVSWYQQALGQGPQFIFQYYEEEERQRGNFPDRFSGHQFPNYSSELNVNALLLGDSALYLCASSPVQNTEAFFGQGTRLTVV.

The DNA for the CDR3 is TGCGCCAGCAGCTTAGTTTCAGGGACAGGGGGCGAGGTGGATGAGCAGTTCTTC. This encodes CASSLVSGTGGEVDEQFF. The chain has TRBV5-1 and TRBJ2-1; 12 nucleotides line up with TRBD1. The CDR3 covers 18 residues. CDR1 is SGHRS, CDR2 YFSETQ, per germline. V lost 2 bases and J lost 8; bases outside the gene matches: 14.

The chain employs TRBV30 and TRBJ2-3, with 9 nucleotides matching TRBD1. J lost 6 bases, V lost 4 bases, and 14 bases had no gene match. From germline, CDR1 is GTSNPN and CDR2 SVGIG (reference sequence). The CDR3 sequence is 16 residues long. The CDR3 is CAWNRDRVRGGDTQYF. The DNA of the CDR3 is TGTGCCTGGAACCGGGACAGGGTACGAGGTGGGGATACGCAGTATTTT.

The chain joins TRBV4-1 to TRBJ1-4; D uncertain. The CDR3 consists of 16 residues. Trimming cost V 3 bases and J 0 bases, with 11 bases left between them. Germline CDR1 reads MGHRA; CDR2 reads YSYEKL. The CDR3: CASSQTLAATNEKLFF. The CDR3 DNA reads TGCGCCAGCAGCCAGACTTTAGCAGCAACTAATGAAAAACTGTTTTTT.

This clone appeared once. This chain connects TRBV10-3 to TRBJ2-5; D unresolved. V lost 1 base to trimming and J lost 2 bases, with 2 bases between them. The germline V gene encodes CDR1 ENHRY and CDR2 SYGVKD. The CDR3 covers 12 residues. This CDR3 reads CAISELQETQYF. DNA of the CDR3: TGTGCCATCAGTGAGTTACAAGAGACCCAGTACTTC.

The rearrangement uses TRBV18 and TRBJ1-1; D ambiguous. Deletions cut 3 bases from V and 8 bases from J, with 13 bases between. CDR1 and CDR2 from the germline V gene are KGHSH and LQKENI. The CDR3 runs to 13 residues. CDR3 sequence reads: CASSPDGRKEAFF. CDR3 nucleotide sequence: TGTGCCAGCTCACCCGACGGCAGGAAAGAAGCTTTCTTT.

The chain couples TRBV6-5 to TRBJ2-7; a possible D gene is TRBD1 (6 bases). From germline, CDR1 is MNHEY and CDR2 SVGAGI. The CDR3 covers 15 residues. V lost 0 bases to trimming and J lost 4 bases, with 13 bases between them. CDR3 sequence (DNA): TGTGCCAGCAGTTACTCGGGGGCCTCCCGGTACGAGCAGTACTTC. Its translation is CASSYSGASRYEQYF.

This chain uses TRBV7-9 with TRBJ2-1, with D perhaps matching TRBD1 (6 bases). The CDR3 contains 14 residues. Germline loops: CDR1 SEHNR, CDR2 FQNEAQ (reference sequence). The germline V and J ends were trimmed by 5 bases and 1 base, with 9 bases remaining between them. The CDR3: CASSPGQSYNEQFF. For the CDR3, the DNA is TGTGCCAGCAGCCCCGGACAGTCCTACAATGAGCAGTTCTTC.

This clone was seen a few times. The CDR3 coding sequence is TGTGCCAGCACAACCCAGGGGCAGGCCCCCCTCTACGAGCAGTACTTC. Translated: CASTTQGQAPLYEQYF. This rearrangement joins TRBV9 to TRBJ2-7; TRBD1 is a possible D gene (6 bases). With 6 bases removed from V and 3 bases from J, the gap between germline ends came to 22 bases. The CDR3 contains 16 residues. The germline V gene encodes CDR1 SGDLS and CDR2 YYNGEE.

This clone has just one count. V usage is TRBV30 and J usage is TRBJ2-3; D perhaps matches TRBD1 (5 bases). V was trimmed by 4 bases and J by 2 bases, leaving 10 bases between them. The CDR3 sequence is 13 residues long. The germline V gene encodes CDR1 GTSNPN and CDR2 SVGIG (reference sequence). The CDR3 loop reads CAWTGKFTDTQYF. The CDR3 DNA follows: TGTGCCTGGACAGGGAAGTTCACAGATACGCAGTATTTT.

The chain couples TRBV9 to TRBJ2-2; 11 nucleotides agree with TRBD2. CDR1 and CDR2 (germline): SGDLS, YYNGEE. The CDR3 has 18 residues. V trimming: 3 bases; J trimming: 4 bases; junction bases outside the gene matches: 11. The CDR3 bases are TGTGCCAGCAGCGAGCAAGTAGCGGGGGGGCCAAGCACCGGGGAGCTGTTTTTT. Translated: CASSEQVAGGPSTGELFF.

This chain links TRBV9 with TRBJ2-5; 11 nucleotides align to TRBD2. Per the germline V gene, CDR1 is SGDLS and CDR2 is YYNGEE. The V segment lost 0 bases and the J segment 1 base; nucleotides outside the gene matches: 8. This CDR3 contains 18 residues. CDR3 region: CASSVEGVGLAAQETQYF. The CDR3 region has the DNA TGTGCCAGCAGCGTAGAGGGGGTGGGACTAGCGGCCCAAGAGACCCAGTACTTC.

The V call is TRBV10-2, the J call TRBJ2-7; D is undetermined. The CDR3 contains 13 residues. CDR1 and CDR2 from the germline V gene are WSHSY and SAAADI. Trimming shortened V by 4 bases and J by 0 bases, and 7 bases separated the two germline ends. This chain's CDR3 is CASSGSVSYEQYF. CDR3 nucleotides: TGCGCCAGCAGTGGATCTGTCTCCTACGAGCAGTACTTC.

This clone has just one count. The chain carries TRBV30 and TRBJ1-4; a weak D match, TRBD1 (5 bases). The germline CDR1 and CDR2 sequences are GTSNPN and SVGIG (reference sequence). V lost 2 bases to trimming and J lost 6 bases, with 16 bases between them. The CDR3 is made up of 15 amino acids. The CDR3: CAWSIRAGRDEKLFF. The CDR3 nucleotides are TGTGCCTGGAGTATTAGAGCAGGGCGGGATGAAAAACTGTTTTTT.

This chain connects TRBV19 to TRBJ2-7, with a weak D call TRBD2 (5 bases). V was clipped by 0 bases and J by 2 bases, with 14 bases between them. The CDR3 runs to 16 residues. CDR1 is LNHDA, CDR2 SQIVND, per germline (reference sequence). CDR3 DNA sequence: TGTGCCAGTAGTATAGATGGCGGGTCCGGCACCTACGAGCAGTACTTC. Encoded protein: CASSIDGGSGTYEQYF.

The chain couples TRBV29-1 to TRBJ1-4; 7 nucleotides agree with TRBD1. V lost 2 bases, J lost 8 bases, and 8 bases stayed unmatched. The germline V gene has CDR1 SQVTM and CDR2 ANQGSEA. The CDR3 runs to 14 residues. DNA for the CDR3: TGCAGCGTTGAAATCCAGGGGGTTGGGGAAAAACTGTTTTTT. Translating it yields CSVEIQGVGEKLFF.

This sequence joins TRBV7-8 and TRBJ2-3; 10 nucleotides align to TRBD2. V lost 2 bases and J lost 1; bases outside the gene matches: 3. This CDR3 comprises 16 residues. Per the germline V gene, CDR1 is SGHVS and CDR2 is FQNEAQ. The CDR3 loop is CASSLPLAGGTDTQYF. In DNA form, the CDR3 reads TGTGCCAGCAGCTTACCGCTAGCGGGGGGCACAGATACGCAGTATTTT.

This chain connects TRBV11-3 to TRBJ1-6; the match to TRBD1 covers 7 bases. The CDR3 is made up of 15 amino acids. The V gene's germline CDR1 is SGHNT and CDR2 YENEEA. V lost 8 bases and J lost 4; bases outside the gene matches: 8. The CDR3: CASSGGDSYNSPLHF. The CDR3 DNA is TGTGCCAGCTCAGGGGGGGATTCTTATAATTCACCCCTCCACTTT.

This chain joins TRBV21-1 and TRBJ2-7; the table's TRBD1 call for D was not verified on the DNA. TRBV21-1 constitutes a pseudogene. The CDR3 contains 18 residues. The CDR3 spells CASSKGGGQEIEHYEQYF. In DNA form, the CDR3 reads TGTGCCAGCAGCAAAGGGGGGGGACAGGAAATCGAACACTACGAGCAGTACTTC.

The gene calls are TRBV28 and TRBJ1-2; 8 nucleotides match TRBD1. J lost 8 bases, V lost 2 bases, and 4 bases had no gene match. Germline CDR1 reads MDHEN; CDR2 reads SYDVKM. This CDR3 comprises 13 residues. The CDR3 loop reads CASSLGQGGGYTF. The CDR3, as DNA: TGTGCCAGCAGTTTAGGACAGGGTGGAGGCTACACCTTC.